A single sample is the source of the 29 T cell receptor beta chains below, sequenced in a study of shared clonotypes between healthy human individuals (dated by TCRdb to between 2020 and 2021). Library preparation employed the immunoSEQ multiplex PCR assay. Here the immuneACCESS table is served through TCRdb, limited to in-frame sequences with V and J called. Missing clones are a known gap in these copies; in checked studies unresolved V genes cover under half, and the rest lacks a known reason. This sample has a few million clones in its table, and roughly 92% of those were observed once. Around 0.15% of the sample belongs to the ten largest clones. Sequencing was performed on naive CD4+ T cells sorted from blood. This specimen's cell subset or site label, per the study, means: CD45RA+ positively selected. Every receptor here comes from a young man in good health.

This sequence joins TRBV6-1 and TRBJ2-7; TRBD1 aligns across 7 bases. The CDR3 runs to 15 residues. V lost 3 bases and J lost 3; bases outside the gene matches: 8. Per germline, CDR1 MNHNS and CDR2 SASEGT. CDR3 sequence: CASSDAHRGLYEQYF. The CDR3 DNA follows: TGTGCCAGCAGTGATGCGCACAGGGGTCTCTACGAGCAGTACTTC.

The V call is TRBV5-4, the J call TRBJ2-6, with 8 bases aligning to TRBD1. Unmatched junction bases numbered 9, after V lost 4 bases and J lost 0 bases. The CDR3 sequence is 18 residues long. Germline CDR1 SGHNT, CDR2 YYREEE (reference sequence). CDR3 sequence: CASSPRTGPSSGANVLTF. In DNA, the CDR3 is TGTGCCAGCAGCCCCCGGACAGGGCCCTCCTCTGGGGCCAACGTCCTGACTTTC.

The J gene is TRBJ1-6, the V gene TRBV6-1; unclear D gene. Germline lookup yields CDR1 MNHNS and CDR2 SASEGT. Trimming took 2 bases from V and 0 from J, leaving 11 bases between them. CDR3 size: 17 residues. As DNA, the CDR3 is TGTGCCAGCAGTGAAAATGGACGCAGCTCCTATAATTCACCCCTCCACTTT. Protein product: CASSENGRSSYNSPLHF.

The CDR3 nucleotides are TGTGCCAGCAGCTTAGTAGGCGGGGTAGTGGAGACCCAGTACTTC. It yields the protein CASSLVGGVVETQYF. The V and J genes are TRBV11-2 and TRBJ2-5, with D tentatively TRBD2 (6 bases). This CDR3 has 15 amino acids. Germline lookup yields CDR1 SGHAT and CDR2 FQNNGV. V lost 1 base, J lost 5 bases, and 14 bases lay in between.

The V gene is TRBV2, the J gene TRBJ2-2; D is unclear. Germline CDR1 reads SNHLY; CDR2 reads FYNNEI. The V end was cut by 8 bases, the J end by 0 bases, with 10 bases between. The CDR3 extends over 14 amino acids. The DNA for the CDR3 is TGTGCCAGCTATGAGCAGCCGAACACCGGGGAGCTGTTTTTT. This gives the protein CASYEQPNTGELFF.

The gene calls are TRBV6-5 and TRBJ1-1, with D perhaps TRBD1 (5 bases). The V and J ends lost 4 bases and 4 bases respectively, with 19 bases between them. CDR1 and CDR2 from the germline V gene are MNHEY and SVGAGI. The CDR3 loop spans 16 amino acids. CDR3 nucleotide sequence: TGTGCCAGCAGTTCCCCCCTCAGGGCCCCCGGCACTGAAGCTTTCTTT. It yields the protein CASSSPLRAPGTEAFF.

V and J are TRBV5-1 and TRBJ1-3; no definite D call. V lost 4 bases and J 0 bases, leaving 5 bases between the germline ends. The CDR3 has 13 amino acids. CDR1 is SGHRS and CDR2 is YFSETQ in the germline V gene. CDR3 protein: CASSRNSGNTIYF. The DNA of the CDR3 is TGCGCCAGCAGCAGAAACTCTGGAAACACCATATATTTT.

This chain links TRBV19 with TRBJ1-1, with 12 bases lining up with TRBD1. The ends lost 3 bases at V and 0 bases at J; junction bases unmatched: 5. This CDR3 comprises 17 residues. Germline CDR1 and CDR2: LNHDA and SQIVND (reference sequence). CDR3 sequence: CASSMGQGAKMNTEAFF. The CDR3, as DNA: TGTGCCAGTAGTATGGGACAGGGGGCGAAGATGAACACTGAAGCTTTCTTT.

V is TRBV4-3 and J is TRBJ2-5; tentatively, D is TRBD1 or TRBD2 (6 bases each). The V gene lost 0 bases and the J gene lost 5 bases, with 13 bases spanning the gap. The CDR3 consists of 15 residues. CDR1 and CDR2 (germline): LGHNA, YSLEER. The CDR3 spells CASSQDGGVRETQYF. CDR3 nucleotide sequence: TGCGCCAGCAGCCAAGACGGGGGCGTGAGGGAGACCCAGTACTTC.

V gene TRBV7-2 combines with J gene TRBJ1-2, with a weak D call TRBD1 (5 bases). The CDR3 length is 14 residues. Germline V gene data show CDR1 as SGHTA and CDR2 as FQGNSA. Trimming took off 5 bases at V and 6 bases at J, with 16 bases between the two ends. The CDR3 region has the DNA TGTGCCAGCAGCGGAGATCAGGGTAGGGATGGCTACACCTTC. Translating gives CASSGDQGRDGYTF.

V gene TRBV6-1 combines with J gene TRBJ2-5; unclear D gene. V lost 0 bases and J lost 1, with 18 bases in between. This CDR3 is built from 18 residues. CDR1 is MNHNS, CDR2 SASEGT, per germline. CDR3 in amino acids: CASSEAPPGVLVQETQYF. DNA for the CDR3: TGTGCCAGCAGTGAAGCCCCCCCTGGGGTGTTAGTCCAAGAGACCCAGTACTTC.

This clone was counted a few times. In DNA form, the CDR3 reads TGTGCCAGCAGCTTAGGAGGACTACTCAATCAGCCCCAGCATTTT. Its protein product is CASSLGGLLNQPQHF. This chain joins TRBV7-9 and TRBJ1-5; D remains ambiguous. V dropped 1 base and J dropped 3 bases, with 10 bases sitting between them. CDR3 length: 15 residues. Per the germline V gene, CDR1 is SEHNR and CDR2 is FQNEAQ (reference sequence).

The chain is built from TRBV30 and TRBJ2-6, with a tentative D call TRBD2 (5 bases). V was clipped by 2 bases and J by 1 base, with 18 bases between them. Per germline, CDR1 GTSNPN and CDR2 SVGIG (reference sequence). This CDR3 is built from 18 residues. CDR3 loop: CAWSSVFGERSGANVLTF. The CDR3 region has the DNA TGTGCCTGGAGTTCTGTTTTTGGGGAGAGATCTGGGGCCAACGTCCTGACTTTC.

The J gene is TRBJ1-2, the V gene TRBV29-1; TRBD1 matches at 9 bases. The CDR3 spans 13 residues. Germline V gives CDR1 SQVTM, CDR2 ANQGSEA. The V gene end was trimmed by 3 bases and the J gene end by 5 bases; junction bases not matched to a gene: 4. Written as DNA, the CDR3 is TGCAGCGTTGAGGACGGACAGGGGTATGGCTACACCTTC. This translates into CSVEDGQGYGYTF.

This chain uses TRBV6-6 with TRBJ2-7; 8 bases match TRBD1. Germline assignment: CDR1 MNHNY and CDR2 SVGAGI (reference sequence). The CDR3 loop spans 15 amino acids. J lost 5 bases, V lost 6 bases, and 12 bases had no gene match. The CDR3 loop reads CASSSDRGGWNEQYF. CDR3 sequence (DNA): TGTGCCAGCAGCTCCGACAGGGGAGGTTGGAACGAGCAGTACTTC.

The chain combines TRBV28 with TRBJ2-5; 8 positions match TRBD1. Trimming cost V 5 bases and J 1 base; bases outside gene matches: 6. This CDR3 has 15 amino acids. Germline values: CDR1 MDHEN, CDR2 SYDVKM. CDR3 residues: CASSGADRAQETQYF. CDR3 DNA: TGTGCCAGCAGTGGGGCGGACAGGGCCCAAGAGACCCAGTACTTC.

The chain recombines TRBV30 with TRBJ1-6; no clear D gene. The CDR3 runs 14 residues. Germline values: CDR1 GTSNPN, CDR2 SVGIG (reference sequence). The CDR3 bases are TGTGCGCTGGGGATCCGGAGGACTAATTCACCCCTCCACTTT. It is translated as CALGIRRTNSPLHF. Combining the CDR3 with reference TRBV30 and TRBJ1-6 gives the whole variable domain SQTIHQWPATLVQPVGSPLSLECTVEGTSNPNLYWYRQAAGRGLQLLFYSVGIGQISSEVPQNLSASRPQDRQFILSSKKLLLSDSGFYLCALGIRRTNSPLHFGNGTRLTVT.

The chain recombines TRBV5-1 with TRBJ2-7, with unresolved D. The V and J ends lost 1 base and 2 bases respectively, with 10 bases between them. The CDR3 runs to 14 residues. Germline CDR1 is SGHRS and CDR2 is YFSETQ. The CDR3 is CASSLQGQTYEQYF. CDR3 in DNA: TGCGCCAGCAGCTTGCAAGGCCAAACCTACGAGCAGTACTTC.

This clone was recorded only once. CDR3 sequence reads: CASIRQGKHEKLFF. DNA for the CDR3: TGTGCCAGCATCCGACAGGGGAAGCATGAAAAACTGTTTTTT. The genes are TRBV6-1 and TRBJ1-4, with 8 bases fitting TRBD1. This CDR3 comprises 14 residues. The junction had 7 bases not matched to a gene; V was cut back by 7 bases and J by 6 bases. Germline V gene lookup returns CDR1 MNHNS and CDR2 SASEGT.

The CDR3 DNA reads TGTGCCAGCCGCCAACGTTGGGACAGGAGCACAGATACGCAGTATTTT. Residues: CASRQRWDRSTDTQYF. The rearrangement links TRBV7-8 to TRBJ2-3; 8 bases align to TRBD1. Germline CDR1 and CDR2: SGHVS and FQNEAQ. The CDR3 sequence is 16 residues long. V lost 8 bases to trimming and J lost 0 bases; unmatched junction nucleotides: 10.

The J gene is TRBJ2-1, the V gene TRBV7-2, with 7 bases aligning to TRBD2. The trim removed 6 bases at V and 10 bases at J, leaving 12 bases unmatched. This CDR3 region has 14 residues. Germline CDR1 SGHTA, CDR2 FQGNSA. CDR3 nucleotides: TGTGCCAGCAGGAAAGGCGAACGAGCGGGGGAGCAGTTCTTC. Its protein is CASRKGERAGEQFF. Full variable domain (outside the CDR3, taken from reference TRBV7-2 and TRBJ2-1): GAGVSQSPSNKVTEKGKDVELRCDPISGHTALYWYRQSLGQGLEFLIYFQGNSAPDKSGLPSDRFSAERTGGSVSTLTIQRTQQEDSAVYLCASRKGERAGEQFFGPGTRLTVL.

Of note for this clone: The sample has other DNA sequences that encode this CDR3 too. The CDR3: CASSGQANYGYTF. CDR3 bases: TGTGCCAGCTCGGGACAAGCGAACTATGGCTACACCTTC. The genes are TRBV19 and TRBJ1-2, with D maybe TRBD1 (6 bases). The CDR3 covers 13 residues. Trimming cost V 9 bases and J 2 bases, with 13 bases left between them. Germline assignment: CDR1 LNHDA and CDR2 SQIVND (reference sequence).

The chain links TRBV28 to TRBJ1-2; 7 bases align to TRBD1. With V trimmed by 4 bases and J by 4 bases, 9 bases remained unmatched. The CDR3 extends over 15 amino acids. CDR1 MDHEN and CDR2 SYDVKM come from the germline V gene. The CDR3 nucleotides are TGTGCCAGCAGTTCCGGACAGGTTTTGGCCTATGGCTACACCTTC. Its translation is CASSSGQVLAYGYTF.

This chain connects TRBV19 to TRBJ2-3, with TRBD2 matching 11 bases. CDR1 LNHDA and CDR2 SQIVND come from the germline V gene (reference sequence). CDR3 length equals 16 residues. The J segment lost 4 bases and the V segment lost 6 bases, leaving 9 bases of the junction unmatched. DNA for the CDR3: TGTGCCAGTAGATCAACCGGGACTAGCGGACCAGATACGCAGTATTTT. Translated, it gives CASRSTGTSGPDTQYF.

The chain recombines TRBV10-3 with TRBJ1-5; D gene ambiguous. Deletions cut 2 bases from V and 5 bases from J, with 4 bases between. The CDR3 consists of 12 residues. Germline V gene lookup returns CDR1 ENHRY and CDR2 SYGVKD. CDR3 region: CAISEPDQPQHF. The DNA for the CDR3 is TGTGCCATCAGTGAGCCCGATCAGCCCCAGCATTTT.

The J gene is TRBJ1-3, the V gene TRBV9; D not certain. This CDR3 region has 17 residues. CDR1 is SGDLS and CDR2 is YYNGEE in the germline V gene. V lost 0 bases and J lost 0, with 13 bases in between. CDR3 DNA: TGTGCCAGCAGCGTAGGTTTCGGAACGTACTCTGGAAACACCATATATTTT. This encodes CASSVGFGTYSGNTIYF.

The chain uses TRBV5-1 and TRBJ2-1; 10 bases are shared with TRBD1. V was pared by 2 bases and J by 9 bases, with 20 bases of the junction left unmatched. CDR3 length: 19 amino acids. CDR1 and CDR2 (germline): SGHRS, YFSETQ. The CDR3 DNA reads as TGCGCCAGCAGCTTTTCTTTGCTTAGTCCGGGACAGGGGATCGGTGAGCAGTTCTTC. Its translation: CASSFSLLSPGQGIGEQFF.

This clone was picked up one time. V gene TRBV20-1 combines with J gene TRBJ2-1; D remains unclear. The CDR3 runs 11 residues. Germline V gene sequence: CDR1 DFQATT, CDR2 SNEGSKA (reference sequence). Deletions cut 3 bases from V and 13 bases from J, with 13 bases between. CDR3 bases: TGCAGTGCTAGTGAACCCGGATCACAGTTCTTC. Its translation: CSASEPGSQFF.

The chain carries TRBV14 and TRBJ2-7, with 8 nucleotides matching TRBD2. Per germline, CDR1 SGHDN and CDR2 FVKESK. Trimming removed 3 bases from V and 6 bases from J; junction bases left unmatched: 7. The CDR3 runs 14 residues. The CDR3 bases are TGTGCCAGCAGCCATTCCCCCCGGGGGGGCGAGCAGTACTTC. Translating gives CASSHSPRGGEQYF.